Below are 22 T cell receptor beta chains sequenced from a single sample in a study of T cell responses to AZD1222 COVID-19 vaccine. The protocol was immunoSEQ multiplex PCR, while the TCRdb copy is restricted to in-frame clones and leaves out a portion. The sample has 90,000 to 100,000 clones; about 85% are singletons. Sequences were derived from peripheral blood, sampled on day 0 of AZD1222 vaccination. Receptor source: an adult in good health.

The chain uses TRBV6-5 and TRBJ1-5; D is possibly TRBD1 (6 bases). The CDR3 has 13 amino acids. Germline values: CDR1 MNHEY, CDR2 SVGAGI. The V and J ends lost 7 bases and 6 bases respectively, with 13 bases between them. DNA for the CDR3: TGTGCCAGCACGAGACAGGTTGGTCAGCCCCAGCATTTT. It specifies CASTRQVGQPQHF.

The chain uses TRBV19 and TRBJ2-2, with D maybe TRBD2 (5 bases). Trimming removed 7 bases from V and 7 bases from J, with 22 bases in between. Germline CDR1 LNHDA, CDR2 SQIVND (reference sequence). CDR3 length: 16 residues. Here the CDR3 reads CASTPRRDPIGGELFF. The CDR3, as DNA: TGTGCCAGTACCCCTCGTCGGGATCCCATTGGCGGGGAGCTGTTTTTT. Based on the CDR3 plus reference TRBV19 and TRBJ2-2, the full variable domain is DGGITQSPKYLFRKEGQNVTLSCEQNLNHDAMYWYRQDPGQGLRLIYYSQIVNDFQKGDIAEGYSVSREKKESFPLTVTSAQKNPTAFYLCASTPRRDPIGGELFFGEGSRLTVL.

The chain is built from TRBV27 and TRBJ2-1, with 7 bases fitting TRBD2. The CDR3 covers 15 residues. The trim removed 9 bases at V and 8 bases at J, leaving 16 bases unmatched. Germline CDR1 is MNHEY and CDR2 is SMNVEV (reference sequence). CDR3 protein: CASISMGGRLDEQFF. For the CDR3, the DNA is TGTGCCAGTATTAGTATGGGAGGGCGACTGGATGAGCAGTTCTTC.

The V call is TRBV7-8, the J call TRBJ2-2; 9 positions match TRBD2. CDR3 length: 18 residues. Germline CDR1 is SGHVS and CDR2 is FQNEAQ. J lost 0 bases, V lost 5 bases, and 10 bases had no gene match. CDR3 protein: CASSPLAGRPANTGELFF. The CDR3 region has the DNA TGTGCCAGCAGCCCCCTAGCGGGGCGCCCGGCGAACACCGGGGAGCTGTTTTTT.

The chain is built from TRBV25-1 and TRBJ2-4; 9 positions agree with TRBD1. The CDR3 is made up of 16 amino acids. With V trimmed by 2 bases and J by 4 bases, 6 bases remained unmatched. Germline loops: CDR1 MGHDK, CDR2 SYGVNS. The CDR3 bases are TGTGCCAGCAGTGAAACATCCGGACAGGGGAAAAACATTCAGTACTTC. As protein: CASSETSGQGKNIQYF.

The chain is built from TRBV6-5 and TRBJ2-1, with 7 positions matching TRBD1. The trim removed 6 bases at V and 3 bases at J, leaving 2 bases unmatched. There are 13 residues in the CDR3. The germline V gene encodes CDR1 MNHEY and CDR2 SVGAGI. In nucleotides, the CDR3 is TGTGCCAGCAGCCGGGACAGCTACAATGAGCAGTTCTTC. It codes for CASSRDSYNEQFF.

V gene TRBV5-1 combines with J gene TRBJ2-7; D possibly corresponds to TRBD1 (7 bases). Trimming shortened V by 2 bases and J by 6 bases, and 15 bases separated the two germline ends. The length of the CDR3 is 14 residues. Germline lookup yields CDR1 SGHRS and CDR2 YFSETQ. In DNA form, the CDR3 reads TGCGCCAGCAGCTTCCAGGGGGGAGGTGGCGAGCAGTACTTC. Protein product: CASSFQGGGGEQYF. Filled out from reference TRBV5-1 and TRBJ2-7, the complete variable domain reads KAGVTQTPRYLIKTRGQQVTLSCSPISGHRSVSWYQQTPGQGLQFLFEYFSETQRNKGNFPGRFSGRQFSNSRSEMNVSTLELGDSALYLCASSFQGGGGEQYFGPGTRLTVT.

The gene calls are TRBV11-3 and TRBJ2-5, with 9 bases identical to TRBD1. The CDR3 loop spans 14 amino acids. From germline, CDR1 is SGHNT and CDR2 YENEEA. Trimming at V came to 6 bases and at J to 3 bases, leaving 5 bases not matched to a gene. The CDR3 DNA reads TGTGCCAGCAGTCTCGGGACAGGGAAAGAGACCCAGTACTTC. Encoded protein: CASSLGTGKETQYF.

This rearrangement joins TRBV14 to TRBJ2-2; unclear D gene. Trimming left V 5 bases short and J 2 bases short, with 15 bases between. The germline CDR1 and CDR2 sequences are SGHDN and FVKESK. There are 16 residues in the CDR3. CDR3: CASSSRPNPNTGELFF. CDR3 DNA sequence: TGTGCCAGCAGCTCTCGACCGAACCCAAACACCGGGGAGCTGTTTTTT.

This clone was seen once. The rearrangement links TRBV5-8 to TRBJ2-7; weak D call: TRBD1 (6 bases). In germline, CDR1 is SGHTS, CDR2 YDEGEE. CDR3 size: 15 residues. Trimming left V 2 bases short and J 3 bases short, with 15 bases between. CDR3 sequence: CASSLRGTTIYEQYF. DNA for the CDR3: TGTGCCAGCAGCTTAAGAGGGACAACCATCTACGAGCAGTACTTC.

This chain uses TRBV6-6 with TRBJ2-5, with 8 bases lining up with TRBD2. CDR3 length equals 15 residues. The V segment lost 8 bases and the J segment 2 bases; nucleotides outside the gene matches: 10. The germline V gene encodes CDR1 MNHNY and CDR2 SVGAGI (reference sequence). In DNA, the CDR3 is TGTGCCAGCCACCCCCCCCCTAGCGGGCAAGAGACCCAGTACTTC. Translation: CASHPPPSGQETQYF.

The chain combines TRBV6-4 with TRBJ2-6; D not certain. V lost 0 bases to trimming and J lost 4 bases, with 10 bases between them. Germline V gene data show CDR1 as MRHNA and CDR2 as SNTAGT. The CDR3 contains 16 residues. This chain's CDR3 is CASSDSIGSGANVLTF. CDR3 nucleotide sequence: TGTGCCAGCAGTGACTCGATAGGGTCCGGGGCCAACGTCCTGACTTTC.

The rearrangement uses TRBV6-5 and TRBJ1-3; D gene uncertain. The CDR3 is made up of 12 amino acids. Per germline, CDR1 MNHEY and CDR2 SVGAGI. The ends were cut back, 6 bases at V and 1 base at J, with 4 bases in the middle. CDR3 coding DNA: TGTGCCAGCAGAAGTTCTGGAAACACCATATATTTT. This codes for CASRSSGNTIYF.

The sample holds one count of this clone. The CDR3 region is CASSTRLAPGGEQYV. Here the CDR3 DNA reads TGTGCCAGCAGCACCCGACTAGCTCCAGGGGGGGAGCAGTACGTC. The chain joins TRBV21-1 to TRBJ2-7. TRBV21-1 is shown as a pseudogene. This CDR3 region has 15 residues.

V and J are TRBV27 and TRBJ2-1; D remains ambiguous. The CDR3 has 14 amino acids. Trimming removed 7 bases at V and 6 bases at J, with 16 bases between. Germline-derived CDR1 and CDR2 are MNHEY and SMNVEV (reference sequence). CDR3 DNA sequence: TGTGCCAGCAACGGCTCCCCCCAATTCAATGAGCAGTTCTTC. Amino acids: CASNGSPQFNEQFF.

On this clone: One end of the junction fails to match germline, which may point to a read error. This rearrangement joins TRBV5-1 to TRBJ1-1; D perhaps matches TRBD1 (5 bases). The germline CDR1 and CDR2 sequences are SGHRS and YFSETQ. CDR3 length: 15 amino acids. CDR3 amino acids: CASSLLAGTNTEAFF. CDR3 DNA sequence: TGTGCCAGCAGCTTGTTGGCGGGGACGAACACTGAAGCTTTCTTT.

J is TRBJ2-1 and V is TRBV6-6; D gene uncertain. V lost 5 bases, J lost 6 bases, and 5 bases lay in between. The length of the CDR3 is 11 residues. Germline values: CDR1 MNHNY, CDR2 SVGAGI (reference sequence). In nucleotides, the CDR3 is TGTGCCAGCAGTGGGGTCAATGAGCAGTTCTTC. Translated, it gives CASSGVNEQFF.

The chain links TRBV27 to TRBJ1-1; D is unresolved. There are 13 residues in the CDR3. Trimming left V 1 base short and J 6 bases short, with 9 bases between. Germline CDR1 is MNHEY and CDR2 is SMNVEV (reference sequence). The CDR3 DNA follows: TGTGCCAGCAGTTTATATCAGGCCCCTGAAGCTTTCTTT. This gives the protein CASSLYQAPEAFF.

This clone has only a few counts. One end of the junction varies from germline; a read error may be responsible. The DNA of the CDR3 is TGTGCCAGCAGCCCGATGGTGGGACAGGCTTCCGGCTACACCTTC. It translates to CASSPMVGQASGYTF. The chain is built from TRBV5-1 and TRBJ1-2; 8 bases are shared with TRBD1. There are 15 residues in the CDR3. The germline CDR1 and CDR2 sequences are SGHRS and YFSETQ.

The V gene is TRBV5-5, the J gene TRBJ2-5, with D maybe TRBD2 (6 bases). CDR1 is SGHKS, CDR2 YYEKEE, per germline (reference sequence). CDR3 length equals 17 residues. V was trimmed by 6 bases and J by 5 bases, leaving 26 bases between them. CDR3 coding DNA: TGTGCCAGCACCCTAGGGGTAGCGGCATCCCCTGGGGAGACCCAGTACTTC. The encoded protein is CASTLGVAASPGETQYF.

This sequence joins TRBV13 and TRBJ2-2; D is ambiguous. The CDR3 contains 11 residues. The germline V gene has CDR1 PRHDT and CDR2 FYEKMQ (reference sequence). Trimming shortened V by 8 bases and J by 6 bases, and 7 bases separated the two germline ends. The CDR3 spells CASSGSGELFF. For the CDR3, the DNA is TGTGCCAGCTCGGGTTCCGGGGAGCTGTTTTTT.

The V and J genes are TRBV27 and TRBJ2-4; D is perhaps TRBD1 or TRBD2 (5 bases each). Trimming took off 5 bases at V and 7 bases at J, with 21 bases between the two ends. Per the germline V gene, CDR1 is MNHEY and CDR2 is SMNVEV (reference sequence). This CDR3 comprises 16 residues. CDR3 coding DNA: TGTGCCAGCAGTCTGGACCCGACGGGACCAAGGAACATTCAGTACTTC. Amino acids: CASSLDPTGPRNIQYF.